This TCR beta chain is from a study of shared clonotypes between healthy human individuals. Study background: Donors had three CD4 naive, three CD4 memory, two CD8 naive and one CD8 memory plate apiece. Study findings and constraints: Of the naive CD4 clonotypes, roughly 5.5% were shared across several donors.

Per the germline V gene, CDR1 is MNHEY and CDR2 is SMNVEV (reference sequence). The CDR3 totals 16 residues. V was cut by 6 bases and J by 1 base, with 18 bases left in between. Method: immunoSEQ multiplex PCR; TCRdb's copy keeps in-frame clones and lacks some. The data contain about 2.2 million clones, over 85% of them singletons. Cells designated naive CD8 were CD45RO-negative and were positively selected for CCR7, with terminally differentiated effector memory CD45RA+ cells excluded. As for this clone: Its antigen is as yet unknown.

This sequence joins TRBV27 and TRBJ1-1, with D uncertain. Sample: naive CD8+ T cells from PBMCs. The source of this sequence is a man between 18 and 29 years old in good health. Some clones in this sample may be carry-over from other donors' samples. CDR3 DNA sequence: TGTGCCAGCAGGCATGGGAGTGGGTATGGGAACACTGAAGCTTTCTTT. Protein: CASRHGSGYGNTEAFF.